This entry lists 9 T cell receptor beta chains sequenced from one sample in a study of cytomegalovirus exposure and HLA in healthy donors. PCR amplification relied on 60 Vbeta primers (plus 13 Jbeta primers). TCRdb's table, derived via immunoSEQ multiplex PCR, lists solely in-frame clones and lacks some. Of about 190,000 clones listed, about 89% are singletons. Sequencing input: PBMCs. The receptor set was obtained from a man aged 25-45 years in good health and CMV-seronegative.

The rearrangement uses TRBV6-6 and TRBJ1-5, with D tentatively TRBD1 (6 bases). The CDR3 runs to 15 residues. Germline V gene data show CDR1 as MNHNY and CDR2 as SVGAGI (reference sequence). Trimming removed 6 bases from V and 7 bases from J, with 19 bases in between. The CDR3 reads CASSSLPGERQPQHF. The CDR3, as DNA: TGTGCCAGCAGCTCCCTCCCAGGGGAACGGCAGCCCCAGCATTTT.

This chain uses TRBV28 with TRBJ1-4; 9 bases are shared with TRBD1. Germline V CDR1 and CDR2: MDHEN, SYDVKM. The trim removed 3 bases at V and 6 bases at J, leaving 2 bases unmatched. The CDR3 is 14 residues long. The CDR3 bases are TGTGCCAGCAGTTTGGGACAGGGTTATGAAAAACTGTTTTTT. This codes for CASSLGQGYEKLFF.

V and J are TRBV27 and TRBJ2-3, with D tentatively TRBD1 (5 bases). Between the trimmed V and J ends, which lost 3 bases and 10 bases, there was a span of 20 bases. This CDR3 is built from 15 residues. Germline values: CDR1 MNHEY, CDR2 SMNVEV (reference sequence). In DNA, the CDR3 is TGTGCCAGCAGTTTCCGAGGACCACAGGTAAAGGCGCAGTATTTT. This codes for CASSFRGPQVKAQYF.

The chain is built from TRBV4-3 and TRBJ2-5, with a tentative D call TRBD2 (6 bases). Germline V lookup: CDR1 LGHNA, CDR2 YSLEER. The CDR3 covers 15 residues. V lost 0 bases and J lost 5, with 13 bases in between. The CDR3 is CASSQDRGSGETQYF. The CDR3 DNA follows: TGCGCCAGCAGCCAAGATCGGGGGAGCGGGGAGACCCAGTACTTC.

This chain joins TRBV2 and TRBJ2-7; D uncertain. CDR3 length: 11 residues. V dropped 11 bases and J dropped 2 bases, with 10 bases sitting between them. Germline V gene data show CDR1 as SNHLY and CDR2 as FYNNEI. CDR3 DNA: TGTGCCCGGGTGGCGGCCTACGAGCAGTACTTC. Translating it yields CARVAAYEQYF.

The chain combines TRBV28 with TRBJ2-7; 10 nucleotides agree with TRBD2. CDR3 length: 14 residues. Looked up from germline, CDR1 is MDHEN and CDR2 is SYDVKM. V shed 5 bases and J 3 bases; nucleotides not matched to a gene: 4. The CDR3 coding sequence is TGTGCCAGCAGTCCCCGGACTAGCGGCTACGAGCAGTACTTC. It translates to CASSPRTSGYEQYF.

The chain has TRBV6-5 and TRBJ1-3; no clear D gene. Germline V gene lookup returns CDR1 MNHEY and CDR2 SVGAGI. The CDR3 covers 14 residues. The V end was cut by 7 bases, the J end by 0 bases, with 10 bases between. CDR3 sequence: CASNRASSGNTIYF. The DNA of the CDR3 is TGTGCCAGCAACCGAGCGTCCTCTGGAAACACCATATATTTT.

Note on this clone: A read error may account for a junction end that differs from germline. This chain joins TRBV7-9 and TRBJ1-4; D is unresolved. The CDR3 has 13 amino acids. Germline CDR1 SEHNR, CDR2 FQNEAQ (reference sequence). CDR3 in DNA: TGTTCCAGCAGCTTAGTTAACAGCGAAAAACTGTTTTTT. Its protein product is CSSSLVNSEKLFF.

This clone turned up a few times. V and J are TRBV18 and TRBJ2-7; D is possibly TRBD1 (6 bases). Trimming shortened V by 3 bases and J by 7 bases, and 19 bases separated the two germline ends. Germline lookup yields CDR1 KGHSH and CDR2 LQKENI. The CDR3 sequence is 15 residues long. This CDR3 is CASSPANRVLMEQYF. DNA of the CDR3: TGTGCCAGCTCACCGGCAAACAGGGTCCTCATGGAGCAGTACTTC.